Following are 28 T cell receptor beta chains from one sample sequenced in a study of T cells after yellow fever vaccination. Using its own MiXCR run on the 5' RACE reads, TCRdb lists one record per CDR3 protein. The sample records under 200,000 distinct CDR3 sequences, 11% being singletons. The source material was CD8+ T cells sorted from PBMCs, sampled 15 days after the yellow fever booster vaccination. The receptors were gathered from a man between 18 and 35 years old who received the YFV17D yellow fever vaccine.

This clonotype was observed at least ten times. The J gene is TRBJ2-1, the V gene TRBV25-1; 10 bases match TRBD2. The J segment lost 10 bases and the V segment lost 4 bases, leaving 7 bases of the junction unmatched. This CDR3 has 14 amino acids. From germline, CDR1 is MGHDK and CDR2 SYGVNS. CDR3 coding DNA: TGTGCCAGCAGTGGAGTAGCGGGGGGTTTCGAGCAGTTCTTC. This sequence encodes CASSGVAGGFEQFF. Supplemented by reference TRBV25-1 and TRBJ2-1, the full variable domain reads EADIYQTPRYLVIGTGKKITLECSQTMGHDKMYWYQQDPGMELHLIHYSYGVNSTEKGDLSSESTVSRIRTEHFPLTLESARPSHTSQYLCASSGVAGGFEQFFGPGTRLTVL.

This clonotype appeared a few times. The chain carries TRBV6-6 and TRBJ2-7; D assignment may be TRBD1 or TRBD2 (5 bases each). V lost 6 bases to trimming and J lost 6 bases, with 12 bases between them. The CDR3 has 12 amino acids. The V gene's germline CDR1 is MNHNY and CDR2 SVGAGI (reference sequence). The CDR3 bases are TGTGCCAGCAGCACCTTTGGGACCGAGCAGTACGTC. Protein sequence: CASSTFGTEQYV.

V gene TRBV7-3 combines with J gene TRBJ1-1; D remains ambiguous. Germline CDR1 and CDR2: SGHTA and FQGTGA. V lost 3 bases, J lost 5 bases, and 16 bases lay in between. CDR3 size: 15 residues. CDR3 nucleotides: TGTGCCAGCAGCTTGAGTGGCAGAGTGCGGACTGAAGCTTTCTTT. Encoded protein: CASSLSGRVRTEAFF.

The gene calls are TRBV7-8 and TRBJ2-1, with 8 bases lining up with TRBD1. The germline CDR1 and CDR2 sequences are SGHVS and FQNEAQ. V dropped 5 bases and J dropped 6; count of bases not matched to a gene: 3. The CDR3 has 13 residues. The CDR3 sequence: CASSAQGGNEQFF. The DNA for the CDR3 is TGTGCCAGCAGCGCACAGGGGGGCAATGAGCAGTTCTTC.

This clonotype was found a few times. The genes are TRBV18 and TRBJ2-3; maybe TRBD1 (6 bases). Germline V gene data show CDR1 as KGHSH and CDR2 as LQKENI. The CDR3 is 17 amino acids. V was trimmed by 6 bases and J by 3 bases, leaving 22 bases between them. Here the CDR3 DNA reads TGTGCCAGCTCTCACTCCGGGACAAATGTGGGAACAGATACGCAGTATTTT. The encoded protein is CASSHSGTNVGTDTQYF.

This clonotype was seen a few times. The chain couples TRBV9 to TRBJ2-7, with D perhaps matching TRBD1 or TRBD2 (5 bases each). Deletions cut 2 bases from V and 2 bases from J, with 8 bases between. In germline, CDR1 is SGDLS, CDR2 YYNGEE. This CDR3 spans 13 amino acids. CDR3 protein: CASSVEDTYEQYF. CDR3 DNA: TGTGCCAGCAGCGTGGAGGACACCTACGAGCAGTACTTC.

The chain is built from TRBV16 and TRBJ2-1, with TRBD2 matching over 7 bases. This CDR3 has 20 amino acids. Trimming at V came to 0 bases and at J to 10 bases, leaving 24 bases not matched to a gene. Germline values: CDR1 KGHSY, CDR2 FQNENV. The CDR3 DNA follows: TGTGCCAGCAGCCAATCCACTAGCGCGTCGGATTGGTTTTTTCGGTGGGAGCAGTTCTTC. Amino acids: CASSQSTSASDWFFRWEQFF.

The chain recombines TRBV6-5 with TRBJ1-2; D remains ambiguous. Trimming stripped 1 base from V and 4 bases from J, with 13 bases between. CDR1 and CDR2 (germline): MNHEY, SVGAGI. The CDR3 has 15 residues. CDR3 DNA sequence: TGTGCCAGCAGTTACTATCCAACTAGGACCTATGGCTACACCTTC. This gives the protein CASSYYPTRTYGYTF.

The gene calls are TRBV4-1 and TRBJ1-1; no clear D gene. Trimming removed 1 base from V and 6 bases from J, with 9 bases in between. The CDR3 covers 13 residues. CDR1 MGHRA and CDR2 YSYEKL come from the germline V gene. The CDR3 DNA reads TGCGCCAGCAGCCAAGTAGGGCTAGCTGAAGCTTTCTTT. This codes for CASSQVGLAEAFF.

This clonotype appeared a few times. The chain has TRBV27 and TRBJ2-7; perhaps TRBD2 as D (5 bases). In germline, CDR1 is MNHEY, CDR2 SMNVEV (reference sequence). The CDR3 spans 12 residues. Trimming cost V 5 bases and J 10 bases, with 15 bases left between them. The CDR3 sequence: CASSPPGLQQYF. CDR3 nucleotides: TGTGCCAGCAGTCCCCCCGGACTGCAACAGTACTTC.

This clonotype was seen repeatedly, ten times or more. The V and J genes are TRBV12-3 or TRBV12-4 and TRBJ1-3, with D perhaps matching TRBD1 (5 bases). The CDR3 extends over 16 amino acids. Between the trimmed V and J ends, which lost 6 bases and 1 base, there was a span of 16 bases. Here the CDR3 reads CASREGLWSSGNTIYF. Written as DNA, the CDR3 is TGTGCCAGCAGAGAGGGGTTATGGTCATCTGGAAACACCATATATTTT.

A few counts support this clonotype. The chain uses TRBV7-3 and TRBJ1-1; D not resolved. CDR3 size: 17 residues. V lost 1 base, J lost 4 bases, and 19 bases lay in between. Germline V gene data show CDR1 as SGHTA and CDR2 as FQGTGA. The CDR3 nucleotides are TGTGCCAGCAGCTTAATGAACGCGGGCCCGGTTGGCACTGAAGCTTTCTTT. As protein: CASSLMNAGPVGTEAFF.

The V gene is TRBV30, the J gene TRBJ1-1; weak D call: TRBD1 (5 bases). Per the germline V gene, CDR1 is GTSNPN and CDR2 is SVGIG (reference sequence). V was cut by 0 bases and J by 4 bases, with 15 bases left in between. The CDR3 loop spans 15 amino acids. The chain's CDR3 is CAWSVDRDLFTEAFF. Written as DNA, the CDR3 is TGTGCCTGGAGTGTAGATCGGGACCTCTTCACTGAAGCTTTCTTT. The complete variable domain, with remaining parts taken from reference TRBV30 and TRBJ1-1, reads SQTIHQWPATLVQPVGSPLSLECTVEGTSNPNLYWYRQAAGRGLQLLFYSVGIGQISSEVPQNLSASRPQDRQFILSSKKLLLSDSGFYLCAWSVDRDLFTEAFFGQGTRLTVV.

This clonotype has ten or more counts. V usage is TRBV12-3 or TRBV12-4 and J usage is TRBJ2-3, with D unclear. Trimming took off 6 bases at V and 6 bases at J, with 4 bases between the two ends. The CDR3 contains 10 residues. For the CDR3, the DNA is TGTGCCAGCAGCTCTGATACGCAGTATTTT. It yields the protein CASSSDTQYF.

V gene TRBV7-9 combines with J gene TRBJ2-7; D uncertain. In germline, CDR1 is SEHNR, CDR2 FQNEAQ (reference sequence). CDR3 length: 15 amino acids. The ends were cut back, 5 bases at V and 2 bases at J, with 16 bases in the middle. The CDR3 is CASSPRRASTYEQYF. As DNA, the CDR3 is TGTGCCAGCAGCCCCCGAAGGGCGTCTACCTACGAGCAGTACTTC. Full variable domain (remainder filled in from reference TRBV7-9 and TRBJ2-7): DTGVSQNPRHKITKRGQNVTFRCDPISEHNRLYWYRQTLGQGPEFLTYFQNEAQLEKSRLLSDRFSAERPKGSFSTLEIQRTEQGDSAMYLCASSPRRASTYEQYFGPGTRLTVT.

The table lists this clonotype with a few counts. The V and J genes are TRBV20-1 and TRBJ2-7; D is unresolved. The CDR3 is 10 amino acids. The V end was cut by 0 bases, the J end by 6 bases, with 3 bases between. The germline CDR1 and CDR2 sequences are DFQATT and SNEGSKA (reference sequence). CDR3 coding DNA: TGCAGTGCTAGAGATGGCGAGCAGTACTTC. It encodes CSARDGEQYF.

V usage is TRBV25-1 and J usage is TRBJ2-1; D gene uncertain. This CDR3 is built from 15 residues. The germline V gene encodes CDR1 MGHDK and CDR2 SYGVNS. Deletions cut 5 bases from V and 4 bases from J, with 15 bases between. This chain's CDR3 is CASSFRSGPYNEQFF. In nucleotides, the CDR3 is TGTGCCAGCAGTTTTCGGTCAGGACCTTACAATGAGCAGTTCTTC.

With regard to this clonotype: Given a much more abundant clone one base away, this may be a read error. The rearrangement joins TRBV15 to TRBJ1-4, with 9 bases identical to TRBD1. V shed 0 bases and J 8 bases; nucleotides not matched to a gene: 4. Looked up from germline, CDR1 is LNHNV and CDR2 is YYDKDF (reference sequence). The CDR3 runs 15 residues. The CDR3 nucleotides are TGTGCCACCAGCAGAGAGGGACAGGGAGTGGAAAAACTGTTTTTT. It yields the protein CATSREGQGVEKLFF. Filled out from reference TRBV15 and TRBJ1-4, the complete variable domain reads DAMVIQNPRYQVTQFGKPVTLSCSQTLNHNVMYWYQQKSSQAPKLLFHYYDKDFNNEADTPDNFQSRRPNTSFCFLDIRSPGLGDTAMYLCATSREGQGVEKLFFGSGTQLSVL.

This clonotype was recorded a few times. The gene calls are TRBV12-3 or TRBV12-4 and TRBJ1-2; a weak D match, TRBD1 (5 bases). The CDR3 is 14 amino acids. The germline V and J ends were trimmed by 8 bases and 5 bases, with 18 bases remaining between them. The CDR3 region is CASLPGAPPYGYTF. The CDR3 DNA follows: TGTGCCAGCCTACCCGGGGCTCCTCCGTATGGCTACACCTTC.

The rearrangement uses TRBV11-2 and TRBJ1-2; D may be TRBD1 (6 bases). The CDR3 contains 16 residues. Trimming removed 4 bases from V and 0 bases from J, with 15 bases in between. The germline gives CDR1 SGHAT, CDR2 FQNNGV. The CDR3 nucleotides read TGTGCCAGCAGCTCTCAGGACAGTCGAGCTAACTATGGCTACACCTTC. It translates to CASSSQDSRANYGYTF. The entire variable domain, with the rest obtained from reference TRBV11-2 and TRBJ1-2, is as follows: EAGVAQSPRYKIIEKRQSVAFWCNPISGHATLYWYQQILGQGPKLLIQFQNNGVVDDSQLPKDRFSAERLKGVDSTLKIQPAKLEDSAVYLCASSSQDSRANYGYTFGSGTRLTVV.

This clonotype has a handful of counts. The J gene is TRBJ1-6, the V gene TRBV12-5; a weak D match, TRBD1 (6 bases). CDR3 length: 17 amino acids. Looked up from germline, CDR1 is LGHNT and CDR2 is FRNRAP. Trimming took off 4 bases at V and 4 bases at J, with 17 bases between the two ends. For the CDR3, the DNA is TGTGCTAGTGGTTCATCACAGGGTCTGGATTATAATTCACCCCTCCACTTT. Translating it yields CASGSSQGLDYNSPLHF.

This clonotype has just a few counts. The chain is built from TRBV4-1 and TRBJ1-1; weak D call: TRBD1 (6 bases). The CDR3 spans 15 residues. Looked up from germline, CDR1 is MGHRA and CDR2 is YSYEKL. Trimming shortened V by 7 bases and J by 0 bases, and 15 bases separated the two germline ends. CDR3 coding DNA: TGCGCCAGCACCGTGCGGGGGGACATGAACACTGAAGCTTTCTTT. Its translation is CASTVRGDMNTEAFF.

The chain carries TRBV13 and TRBJ2-5, with 10 bases matching TRBD1. With V trimmed by 0 bases and J by 7 bases, 5 bases remained unmatched. This CDR3 is 15 amino acids long. Germline CDR1 reads PRHDT; CDR2 reads FYEKMQ (reference sequence). The CDR3 coding sequence is TGTGCCAGCAGCTTAGGCCGGACAGGGGGTGTGACCCAGTACTTC. Encoded protein: CASSLGRTGGVTQYF.

This clonotype was counted a few times. The chain recombines TRBV29-1 with TRBJ1-1, with D unresolved. Germline assignment: CDR1 SQVTM and CDR2 ANQGSEA. The V end was cut by 3 bases, the J end by 5 bases, with 7 bases between. CDR3 length: 11 residues. The CDR3 sequence is CSVEVRTEAFF. DNA for the CDR3: TGCAGCGTTGAGGTCAGAACTGAAGCTTTCTTT.

The chain uses TRBV7-2 and TRBJ2-7, with unresolved D. The V end was cut by 1 base, the J end by 7 bases, with 14 bases between. The CDR3 is 14 residues long. Per germline, CDR1 SGHTA and CDR2 FQGNSA. CDR3 sequence: CASSLVGVPWEQYV. The CDR3 DNA is TGTGCCAGCAGCTTAGTTGGGGTTCCGTGGGAGCAGTACGTC.

This clonotype was picked up many times. The chain combines TRBV3-1 with TRBJ1-3, with 8 positions matching TRBD1. CDR1 LGHDT and CDR2 YNNKEL come from the germline V gene (reference sequence). Trimming cost V 6 bases and J 2 bases; bases outside gene matches: 6. The CDR3 runs 15 residues. The CDR3 here is CASSLTGDAGNTIYF. CDR3 coding DNA: TGTGCCAGCAGTCTGACAGGGGACGCTGGAAACACCATATATTTT. The variable domain in full, completed from reference TRBV3-1 and TRBJ1-3, reads DTAVSQTPKYLVTQMGNDKSIKCEQNLGHDTMYWYKQDSKKFLKIMFSYNNKELIINETVPNRFSPKSPDKAHLNLHINSLELGDSAVYFCASSLTGDAGNTIYFGEGSWLTVV.

The genes are TRBV7-2 and TRBJ2-7; perhaps D is TRBD1 or TRBD2 (5 bases each). CDR3 length: 16 residues. CDR1 SGHTA and CDR2 FQGNSA come from the germline V gene. Trimming shortened V by 5 bases and J by 5 bases, and 22 bases separated the two germline ends. CDR3 amino acids: CASSHTLGMRGDEQYF. CDR3 in DNA: TGTGCCAGCAGCCACACACTAGGTATGAGGGGAGACGAGCAGTACTTC. The full variable domain, in which reference TRBV7-2 and TRBJ2-7 provide the parts outside the CDR3, is GAGVSQSPSNKVTEKGKDVELRCDPISGHTALYWYRQSLGQGLEFLIYFQGNSAPDKSGLPSDRFSAERTGGSVSTLTIQRTQQEDSAVYLCASSHTLGMRGDEQYFGPGTRLTVT.

This clonotype was seen only a few times. The chain is built from TRBV6-1 and TRBJ2-5; no definite D call. The CDR3 sequence is 13 residues long. Germline loops: CDR1 MNHNS, CDR2 SASEGT. Deletions cut 7 bases from V and 2 bases from J, with 11 bases between. The CDR3 loop is CASNARAQETQYF. The CDR3 DNA is TGTGCCAGCAATGCCCGGGCGCAAGAGACCCAGTACTTC.